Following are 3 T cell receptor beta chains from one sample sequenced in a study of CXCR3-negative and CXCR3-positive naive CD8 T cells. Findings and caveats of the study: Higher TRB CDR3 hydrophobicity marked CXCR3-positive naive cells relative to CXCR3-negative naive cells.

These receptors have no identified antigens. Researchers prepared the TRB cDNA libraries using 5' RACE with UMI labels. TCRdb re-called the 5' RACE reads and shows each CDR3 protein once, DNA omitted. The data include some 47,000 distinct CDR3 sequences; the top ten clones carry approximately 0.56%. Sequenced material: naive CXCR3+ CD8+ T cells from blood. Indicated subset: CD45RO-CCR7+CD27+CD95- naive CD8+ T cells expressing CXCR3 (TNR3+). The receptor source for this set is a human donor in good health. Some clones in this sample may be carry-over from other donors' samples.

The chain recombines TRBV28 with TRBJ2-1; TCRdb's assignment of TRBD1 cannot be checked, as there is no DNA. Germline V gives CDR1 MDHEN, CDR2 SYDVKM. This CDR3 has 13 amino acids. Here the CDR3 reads CASSLHRGNEQFF.

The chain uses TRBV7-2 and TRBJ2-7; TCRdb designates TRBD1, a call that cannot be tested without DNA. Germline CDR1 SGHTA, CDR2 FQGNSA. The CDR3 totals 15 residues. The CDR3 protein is CASSLVRQGNYEQYF.

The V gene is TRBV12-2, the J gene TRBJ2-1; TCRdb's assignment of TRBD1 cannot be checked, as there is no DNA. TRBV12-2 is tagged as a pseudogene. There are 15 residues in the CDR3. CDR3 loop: CASRFVPGGGYEQFF.